The 19 T cell receptor beta chains below come from one sample, sequenced in a study of immune cell composition in non-small cell lung cancer. The table came from immunoSEQ multiplex PCR; TCRdb's copy has only in-frame clones and leaves some out. The top ten hold 10% to 12% of the sample, which has a few thousand clones, about 80% seen once. Sequencing was done on a sample of lung tumor tissue. These receptors all stem from a human donor with non-small cell lung cancer.

The rearrangement uses TRBV15 and TRBJ2-5; 12 positions agree with TRBD2. The CDR3 contains 17 residues. The junction had 9 bases not matched to a gene; V was cut back by 0 bases and J by 7 bases. The germline gives CDR1 LNHNV, CDR2 YYDKDF (reference sequence). CDR3 coding DNA: TGTGCCACCAGCAGAGATGTGACTAGCGGGAGCCGGGTGACCCAGTACTTC. It yields the protein CATSRDVTSGSRVTQYF. Supplemented by reference TRBV15 and TRBJ2-5, the full variable domain reads DAMVIQNPRYQVTQFGKPVTLSCSQTLNHNVMYWYQQKSSQAPKLLFHYYDKDFNNEADTPDNFQSRRPNTSFCFLDIRSPGLGDTAMYLCATSRDVTSGSRVTQYFGPGTRLLVL.

The chain employs TRBV6-1 and TRBJ2-5; D may be TRBD1 (6 bases). V lost 6 bases and J 2 bases, leaving 10 bases between the germline ends. The CDR3 runs to 13 residues. CDR1 and CDR2 (germline): MNHNS, SASEGT. The CDR3: CASRGAAQETQYF. The CDR3 coding sequence is TGTGCCAGCAGGGGGGCAGCTCAAGAGACCCAGTACTTC.

V and J are TRBV6-1 and TRBJ2-2; D not resolved. Trimming removed 3 bases at V and 4 bases at J, with 9 bases between. CDR1 MNHNS and CDR2 SASEGT come from the germline V gene. This CDR3 comprises 14 residues. The CDR3: CASSEAEFTGELFF. The CDR3 DNA follows: TGTGCCAGCAGTGAGGCGGAATTCACCGGGGAGCTGTTTTTT.

V gene TRBV28 combines with J gene TRBJ1-5; a weak D match, TRBD1 (6 bases). V was shortened by 6 bases and J by 0 bases, with 12 bases between the two germline ends. The CDR3 extends over 15 amino acids. Germline-derived CDR1 and CDR2 are MDHEN and SYDVKM. CDR3: CASSRTAYSNQPQHF. The CDR3 coding sequence is TGTGCCAGCAGCAGGACAGCCTATAGCAATCAGCCCCAGCATTTT. The variable domain in full, completed from reference TRBV28 and TRBJ1-5, reads DVKVTQSSRYLVKRTGEKVFLECVQDMDHENMFWYRQDPGLGLRLIYFSYDVKMKEKGDIPEGYSVSREKKERFSLILESASTNQTSMYLCASSRTAYSNQPQHFGDGTRLSIL.

V usage is TRBV11-2 and J usage is TRBJ2-3; 9 bases fit TRBD2. Germline CDR1 SGHAT, CDR2 FQNNGV. V was pared by 6 bases and J by 4 bases, with 20 bases of the junction left unmatched. This CDR3 has 19 residues. The CDR3 sequence: CASSMHNQGLAEGSDTQYF. In nucleotides, the CDR3 is TGTGCCAGCAGTATGCACAATCAGGGACTAGCCGAAGGATCAGATACGCAGTATTTT.

This chain joins TRBV5-1 and TRBJ2-5, with TRBD2 as a possible D gene (5 bases). Trimming took off 2 bases at V and 2 bases at J, with 13 bases between the two ends. The germline V gene encodes CDR1 SGHRS and CDR2 YFSETQ. The CDR3 covers 15 residues. The CDR3 reads CASSLGSSNQETQYF. CDR3 DNA sequence: TGCGCCAGCAGCTTAGGGAGTAGCAATCAAGAGACCCAGTACTTC.

This clone turned up a few times. The rearrangement uses TRBV7-9 and TRBJ2-2, with D tentatively TRBD2 (6 bases). The germline V gene has CDR1 SEHNR and CDR2 FQNEAQ (reference sequence). Deletions cut 2 bases from V and 3 bases from J, with 10 bases between. This CDR3 is built from 15 residues. The CDR3 is CASSLPWEDTGELFF. The CDR3 nucleotides are TGTGCCAGCAGCTTACCCTGGGAGGACACCGGGGAGCTGTTTTTT.

This clone has only one observation. The gene calls are TRBV27 and TRBJ2-1, with 8 bases fitting TRBD2. CDR1 is MNHEY and CDR2 is SMNVEV in the germline V gene (reference sequence). V lost 5 bases to trimming and J lost 4 bases; unmatched junction nucleotides: 4. The CDR3 contains 14 residues. CDR3 DNA: TGTGCCAGCAGTAGCCCGGGAGGGTACAATGAGCAGTTCTTC. Protein sequence: CASSSPGGYNEQFF.

CDR3: CASRHLEGQGNTEAFF. The CDR3 DNA reads TGCGCCAGCAGGCACTTGGAAGGGCAGGGAAACACTGAAGCTTTCTTT. The chain links TRBV4-1 to TRBJ1-1; weak D call: TRBD1 (5 bases). Trimming took 6 bases from V and 2 from J, leaving 19 bases between them. This CDR3 is 16 amino acids long. CDR1 is MGHRA, CDR2 YSYEKL, per germline.

The chain employs TRBV7-9 and TRBJ2-7; 8 bases fit TRBD1. With 1 base clipped from V and 6 bases from J, the junction kept 5 bases outside the gene matches. This CDR3 spans 14 amino acids. Germline V gives CDR1 SEHNR, CDR2 FQNEAQ (reference sequence). CDR3 DNA sequence: TGTGCCAGCAGCTTAGACCATACAGGGGGCGAGCAGTACTTC. This translates into CASSLDHTGGEQYF. Supplemented by reference TRBV7-9 and TRBJ2-7, the full variable domain reads DTGVSQNPRHKITKRGQNVTFRCDPISEHNRLYWYRQTLGQGPEFLTYFQNEAQLEKSRLLSDRFSAERPKGSFSTLEIQRTEQGDSAMYLCASSLDHTGGEQYFGPGTRLTVT.

The count of this clone is one. The chain combines TRBV28 with TRBJ1-2, with TRBD1 matching over 7 bases. The CDR3 is 13 amino acids. Unmatched junction bases numbered 11, after V lost 10 bases and J lost 6 bases. Germline lookup yields CDR1 MDHEN and CDR2 SYDVKM. The chain's CDR3 is CATKPRGMDGYTF. CDR3 nucleotide sequence: TGTGCCACCAAGCCCAGGGGGATGGATGGCTACACCTTC.

The chain uses TRBV5-1 and TRBJ2-3; 7 nucleotides match TRBD2. This CDR3 has 16 residues. Germline trimming cut 0 bases from V and 1 base from J; bases unmatched to any gene: 5. Looked up from germline, CDR1 is SGHRS and CDR2 is YFSETQ. The CDR3 nucleotides are TGCGCCAGCAGCTTGGGGGAGGGGCAGGGCACAGATACGCAGTATTTT. It encodes CASSLGEGQGTDTQYF.

The genes are TRBV7-9 and TRBJ2-7, with D possibly TRBD1 on 5 matching bases. The CDR3 is 14 residues long. The V gene lost 1 base and the J gene lost 4 bases, with 11 bases spanning the gap. Germline V gene sequence: CDR1 SEHNR, CDR2 FQNEAQ (reference sequence). The CDR3 DNA sequence: TGTGCCAGCAGCTTAGGGGGCAGTTATTACGAGCAGTACTTC. This codes for CASSLGGSYYEQYF.

This clone was counted only a few times. The chain couples TRBV19 to TRBJ2-5; no clear D. This CDR3 spans 13 amino acids. Germline CDR1 is LNHDA and CDR2 is SQIVND (reference sequence). V was shortened by 3 bases and J by 0 bases, with 5 bases between the two germline ends. This chain's CDR3 is CASSIGYQETQYF. CDR3 DNA: TGTGCCAGTAGTATCGGTTACCAAGAGACCCAGTACTTC. The variable domain in full, with the rest retrieved from reference TRBV19 and TRBJ2-5, is DGGITQSPKYLFRKEGQNVTLSCEQNLNHDAMYWYRQDPGQGLRLIYYSQIVNDFQKGDIAEGYSVSREKKESFPLTVTSAQKNPTAFYLCASSIGYQETQYFGPGTRLLVL.

The chain combines TRBV7-2 with TRBJ2-3, with 8 bases matching TRBD2. From germline, CDR1 is SGHTA and CDR2 FQGNSA. V lost 5 bases to trimming and J lost 1 base; unmatched junction nucleotides: 8. The CDR3 has 16 amino acids. The CDR3 is CASSQRAGVRTDTQYF. DNA of the CDR3: TGTGCCAGCAGCCAACGAGCGGGGGTCCGCACAGATACGCAGTATTTT.

The chain joins TRBV6-5 to TRBJ2-3; TRBD2 might be the D (6 bases). The CDR3 is made up of 13 amino acids. From germline, CDR1 is MNHEY and CDR2 SVGAGI. Trimming pared 9 bases from V and 1 base from J, leaving 11 bases between. As DNA, the CDR3 is TGTGCCAGTAGGACTATAGGCACAGATACGCAGTATTTT. It yields the protein CASRTIGTDTQYF.

This clone appeared a single time. The chain is built from TRBV9 and TRBJ2-7; D is perhaps TRBD1 (5 bases). There are 14 residues in the CDR3. In germline, CDR1 is SGDLS, CDR2 YYNGEE. Between the trimmed V and J ends, which lost 3 bases and 1 base, there was a span of 11 bases. CDR3: CASSAQTESYEQYF. In DNA form, the CDR3 reads TGTGCCAGCAGCGCTCAGACAGAGTCCTACGAGCAGTACTTC. The full variable domain, completed using reference TRBV9 and TRBJ2-7, is DSGVTQTPKHLITATGQRVTLRCSPRSGDLSVYWYQQSLDQGLQFLIQYYNGEERAKGNILERFSAQQFPDLHSELNLSSLELGDSALYFCASSAQTESYEQYFGPGTRLTVT.

The V and J genes are TRBV19 and TRBJ2-1; 8 bases match TRBD2. CDR3 length equals 15 residues. J was trimmed by 9 bases and V by 8 bases; bases with no gene match: 15. Germline V CDR1 and CDR2: LNHDA, SQIVND (reference sequence). CDR3 coding DNA: TGTGCCAGTGGACCTCCGGGACTAGGATCTGGTGAGCAGTTCTTC. Translated, it gives CASGPPGLGSGEQFF. The full variable domain, with the rest looked up from reference TRBV19 and TRBJ2-1, is DGGITQSPKYLFRKEGQNVTLSCEQNLNHDAMYWYRQDPGQGLRLIYYSQIVNDFQKGDIAEGYSVSREKKESFPLTVTSAQKNPTAFYLCASGPPGLGSGEQFFGPGTRLTVL.

The V and J genes are TRBV29-1 and TRBJ2-3, with D tentatively TRBD1 (5 bases). The V gene's germline CDR1 is SQVTM and CDR2 ANQGSEA. The CDR3 is 14 residues long. V shed 4 bases and J shed 0 bases, with 11 bases lying between them. The CDR3, as DNA: TGCAGCGTTGGATCTACAGGAAGCACAGATACGCAGTATTTT. Residues: CSVGSTGSTDTQYF.